The sequence of this TCR beta chain was determined in a study of glioma-infiltrating T cells after dendritic cell vaccination. The CDR3 runs 13 residues. Trimming removed 0 bases at V and 6 bases at J, with 12 bases between. The germline V gene has CDR1 GTSNPN and CDR2 SVGIG (reference sequence). The PCR used 60 V beta and 13 J beta primers. Generated by immunoSEQ multiplex PCR, the TCRdb table keeps only in-frame clones and is missing some. The sample lists about 24,000 clones; roughly 90% were seen once. A single count supports this clone. Indicated time point: after dendritic cell vaccination, including at tumor progression/relapse.

This receptor was taken from a human donor with glioblastoma. The sample here was blood, taken after dendritic cell vaccination. The chain uses TRBV30 and TRBJ2-7; D gene uncertain. For the CDR3, the DNA is TGTGCCTGGAGTGTACACAGATTCGGCGAGCAGTACTTC. Amino acids: CAWSVHRFGEQYF.